The next 15 T cell receptor beta chains were all read from a single sample in a study of CD8 T cells in ankylosing spondylitis. TCRdb reprocessed the 5' RACE reads via MiXCR and lists one record per CDR3 protein. The sample has 300,000 to 350,000 distinct CDR3 sequences, roughly 14% seen once; the top ten hold approximately 1%. The material sequenced was blood, either unsorted or a sorted T cell fraction (not recorded which). The receptors come from a male donor with ankylosing spondylitis or in good health (not recorded which).

This clonotype was seen a few times. V usage is TRBV4-1 and J usage is TRBJ2-1; 9 nucleotides align to TRBD2. Germline V gene lookup returns CDR1 MGHRA and CDR2 YSYEKL. The length of the CDR3 is 16 residues. Losses at the gene ends were 1 base for V and 8 bases for J; bases not matched to a gene: 9. DNA of the CDR3: TGCGCCAGCAGCCAAGTGCCGGCGGGGGGGCCATATGAGCAGTTCTTC. It translates to CASSQVPAGGPYEQFF.

This clonotype was detected only a few times. The chain employs TRBV3-1 and TRBJ2-5; TRBD2 aligns across 7 bases. This CDR3 has 15 amino acids. Losses at the gene ends were 2 bases for V and 3 bases for J; bases not matched to a gene: 6. Germline loops: CDR1 LGHDT, CDR2 YNNKEL (reference sequence). CDR3 sequence (DNA): TGTGCCAGCAGCCAATGGGGAGGGGAAAAAGAGACCCAGTACTTC. As protein: CASSQWGGEKETQYF.

This clonotype was detected only once. This chain links TRBV6-6 with TRBJ2-2; D gene unclear. CDR1 MNHNY and CDR2 SVGAGI come from the germline V gene (reference sequence). Between the trimmed V and J ends, which lost 6 bases and 7 bases, there was a span of 9 bases. The CDR3 length is 12 residues. This CDR3 reads CASRQLGGELFF. The CDR3 coding sequence is TGTGCCAGCAGACAACTTGGCGGGGAGCTGTTTTTT.

This clonotype was counted a few times. The CDR3 region is CASSRRGEDTQYF. The DNA for the CDR3 is TGTGCCAGCAGCCGGAGGGGGGAAGATACGCAGTATTTT. The chain is built from TRBV3-1 and TRBJ2-3; D may correspond to TRBD1 or TRBD2 (6 bases each). CDR1 LGHDT and CDR2 YNNKEL come from the germline V gene (reference sequence). The CDR3 length is 13 residues. The V end was cut by 4 bases, the J end by 5 bases, with 10 bases between.

In this sample, this clonotype turned up many times. The CDR3 region has the DNA TGTGCCAGCACCCCTAGCGGGAGCTCCTACAATGAGCAGTTCTTC. It codes for CASTPSGSSYNEQFF. The V gene is TRBV12-3 or TRBV12-4, the J gene TRBJ2-1, with TRBD2 matching 10 bases. Losses at the gene ends were 7 bases for V and 0 bases for J; bases not matched to a gene: 3. The CDR3 totals 15 residues.

The chain employs TRBV25-1 and TRBJ2-5; 7 nucleotides match TRBD2. CDR1 is MGHDK and CDR2 is SYGVNS in the germline V gene. V was clipped by 3 bases and J by 2 bases; unmatched bases: 3. The CDR3 covers 14 residues. CDR3: CASSEGGGQETQYF. The CDR3 nucleotides are TGTGCCAGCAGTGAGGGGGGGGGACAAGAGACCCAGTACTTC.

The chain is built from TRBV24-1 and TRBJ1-2; no definite D call. Germline CDR1 reads KGHDR; CDR2 reads SFDVKD. This CDR3 contains 14 residues. V lost 3 bases and J lost 6, with 13 bases in between. CDR3 sequence: CATSDDRQANGYTF. CDR3 DNA sequence: TGTGCCACCAGTGATGATCGGCAAGCAAATGGCTACACCTTC.

CDR3 DNA sequence: TGCAGTGCCAGAACAGGGGGCTTCTATGGCTACACCTTC. Protein product: CSARTGGFYGYTF. The rearrangement joins TRBV20-1 to TRBJ1-2; 9 bases fit TRBD1. Unmatched junction bases numbered 6, after V lost 6 bases and J lost 4 bases. The V gene's germline CDR1 is DFQATT and CDR2 SNEGSKA (reference sequence). The CDR3 sequence is 13 residues long.

This clonotype appeared a few times. The genes are TRBV29-1 and TRBJ2-5; no firm D call. Germline V lookup: CDR1 SQVTM, CDR2 ANQGSEA. V was shortened by 7 bases and J by 2 bases, with 11 bases between the two germline ends. The CDR3 is 12 residues long. The CDR3: CSANRAQETQYF. Written as DNA, the CDR3 is TGCAGCGCCAACCGGGCTCAAGAGACCCAGTACTTC.

This clonotype has just a few counts. V and J are TRBV20-1 and TRBJ2-3, with TRBD1 identical over 10 bases. The V gene end was trimmed by 5 bases and the J gene end by 4 bases; junction bases not matched to a gene: 6. The germline V gene encodes CDR1 DFQATT and CDR2 SNEGSKA (reference sequence). The CDR3 spans 14 residues. CDR3 in amino acids: CSALPGQGSDTQYF. CDR3 coding DNA: TGCAGTGCTCTACCGGGACAGGGGTCAGATACGCAGTATTTT.

The chain employs TRBV4-1 and TRBJ1-2; TRBD1 matches at 10 bases. From germline, CDR1 is MGHRA and CDR2 YSYEKL. The CDR3 spans 15 residues. Trimming took 1 base from V and 4 from J; bases not matched to a gene: 3. The CDR3 DNA reads TGCGCCAGCAGCCAAGGACAGGGGGCAAGCTATGGCTACACCTTC. As protein: CASSQGQGASYGYTF.

This clonotype was observed a few times. This chain uses TRBV27 with TRBJ2-7; tentatively, D is TRBD1 or TRBD2 (5 bases each). Germline V gene sequence: CDR1 MNHEY, CDR2 SMNVEV (reference sequence). The CDR3 is 16 amino acids. V gave up 2 bases and J gave up 1 base, with 15 bases separating them. CDR3 sequence (DNA): TGTGCCAGCAGTTTAGACCGGGACGGTTTATCCTACGAGCAGTACTTC. It specifies CASSLDRDGLSYEQYF.

This clonotype was seen a handful of times. The J gene is TRBJ2-7, the V gene TRBV7-8; 16 nucleotides line up with TRBD2. The trim removed 3 bases at V and 2 bases at J, leaving 7 bases unmatched. CDR1 SGHVS and CDR2 FQNEAQ come from the germline V gene. This CDR3 is built from 18 residues. CDR3 bases: TGTGCCAGCAGCTTGGGACTAGCGGGAGGGTATGAAACCTACGAGCAGTACTTC. Protein: CASSLGLAGGYETYEQYF.

This clonotype was counted many times. The chain combines TRBV7-7 with TRBJ2-2; D perhaps matches TRBD1 (6 bases). Deletions cut 1 base from V and 5 bases from J, with 8 bases between. This CDR3 contains 14 residues. Germline V gene sequence: CDR1 SSHAT, CDR2 FNYEAQ (reference sequence). CDR3 nucleotide sequence: TGTGCCAGCAGCTTAGTAGGGGGAACCGGGGAGCTGTTTTTT. It specifies CASSLVGGTGELFF.

Many counts were recorded for this clonotype. This chain uses TRBV10-2 with TRBJ1-1; D unresolved. Trimming pared 7 bases from V and 5 bases from J, leaving 14 bases between. The CDR3 spans 13 residues. Germline assignment: CDR1 WSHSY and CDR2 SAAADI. CDR3 bases: TGCGCCAGCATCTTCTCGTTGGGTACTGAAGCTTTCTTT. Encoded protein: CASIFSLGTEAFF.